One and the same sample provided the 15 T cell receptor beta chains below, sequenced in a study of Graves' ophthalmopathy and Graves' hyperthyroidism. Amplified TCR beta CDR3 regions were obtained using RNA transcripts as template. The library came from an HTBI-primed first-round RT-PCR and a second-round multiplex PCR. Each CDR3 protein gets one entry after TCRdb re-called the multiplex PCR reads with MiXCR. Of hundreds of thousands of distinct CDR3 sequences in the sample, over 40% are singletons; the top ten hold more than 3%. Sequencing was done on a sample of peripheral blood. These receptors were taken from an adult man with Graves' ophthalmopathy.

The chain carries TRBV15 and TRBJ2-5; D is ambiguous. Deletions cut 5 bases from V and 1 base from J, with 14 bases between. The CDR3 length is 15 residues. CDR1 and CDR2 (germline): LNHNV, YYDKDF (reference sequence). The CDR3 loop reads CATSGPGSSQETQYF. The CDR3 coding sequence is TGTGCCACCAGCGGGCCTGGTAGCTCCCAAGAGACCCAGTACTTC.

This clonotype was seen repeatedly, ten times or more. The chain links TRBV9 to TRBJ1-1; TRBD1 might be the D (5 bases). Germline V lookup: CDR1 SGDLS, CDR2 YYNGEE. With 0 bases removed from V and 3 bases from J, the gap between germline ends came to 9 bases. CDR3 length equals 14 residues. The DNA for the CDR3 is TGTGCCAGCAGCGTAGCTACAGGTCACACTGAAGCTTTCTTT. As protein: CASSVATGHTEAFF.

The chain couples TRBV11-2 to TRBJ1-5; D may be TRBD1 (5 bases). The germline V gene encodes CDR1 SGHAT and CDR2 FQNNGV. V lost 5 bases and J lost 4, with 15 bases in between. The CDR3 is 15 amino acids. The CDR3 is CASSIGGGRNQPQHF. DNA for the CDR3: TGTGCCAGCAGCATCGGGGGTGGGAGAAATCAGCCCCAGCATTTT. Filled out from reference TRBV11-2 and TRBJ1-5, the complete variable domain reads EAGVAQSPRYKIIEKRQSVAFWCNPISGHATLYWYQQILGQGPKLLIQFQNNGVVDDSQLPKDRFSAERLKGVDSTLKIQPAKLEDSAVYLCASSIGGGRNQPQHFGDGTRLSIL.

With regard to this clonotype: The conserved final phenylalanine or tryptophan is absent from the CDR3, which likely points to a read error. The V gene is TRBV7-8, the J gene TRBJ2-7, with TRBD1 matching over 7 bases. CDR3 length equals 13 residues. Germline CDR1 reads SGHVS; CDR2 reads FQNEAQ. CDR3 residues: CASMTTGLYEQYY. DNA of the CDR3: TGTGCCAGCATGACGACAGGGCTCTACGAACAGTACTAC.

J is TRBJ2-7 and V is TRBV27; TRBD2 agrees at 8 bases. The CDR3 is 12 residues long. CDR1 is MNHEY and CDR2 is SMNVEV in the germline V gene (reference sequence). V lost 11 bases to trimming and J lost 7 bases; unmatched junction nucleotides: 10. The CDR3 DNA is TGTGCCTGCGGACGAGCGGGAGTGGAGCAGTACTTC. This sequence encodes CACGRAGVEQYF.

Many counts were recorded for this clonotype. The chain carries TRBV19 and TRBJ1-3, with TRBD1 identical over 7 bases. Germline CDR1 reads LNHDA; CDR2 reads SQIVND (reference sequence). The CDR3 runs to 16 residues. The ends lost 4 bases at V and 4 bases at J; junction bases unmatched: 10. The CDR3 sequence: CASSTTTGAAGNTIYF. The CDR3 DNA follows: TGTGCCAGTAGTACCACCACAGGGGCTGCGGGAAACACCATATATTTT.

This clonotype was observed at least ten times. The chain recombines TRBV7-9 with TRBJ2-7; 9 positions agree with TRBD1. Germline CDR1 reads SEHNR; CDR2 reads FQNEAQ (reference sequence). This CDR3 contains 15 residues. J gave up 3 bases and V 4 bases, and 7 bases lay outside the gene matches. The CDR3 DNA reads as TGTGCCAGCAGCTACGACAGGGGGACTCTCTACGAGCAGTACTTC. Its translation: CASSYDRGTLYEQYF.

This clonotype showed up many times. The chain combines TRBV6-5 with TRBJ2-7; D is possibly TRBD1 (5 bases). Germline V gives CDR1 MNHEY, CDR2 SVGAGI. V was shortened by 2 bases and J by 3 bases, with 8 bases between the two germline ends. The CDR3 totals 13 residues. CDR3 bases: TGTGCCAGCAGTTACGGGGCCGGCTACGAGCAGTACTTC. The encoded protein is CASSYGAGYEQYF.

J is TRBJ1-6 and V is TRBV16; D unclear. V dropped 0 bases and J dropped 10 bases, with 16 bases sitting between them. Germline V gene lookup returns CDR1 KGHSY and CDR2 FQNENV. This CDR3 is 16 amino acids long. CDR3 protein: CASSQSGGGFGSPLHF. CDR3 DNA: TGTGCCAGCAGCCAATCCGGAGGAGGGTTTGGCTCACCCCTCCACTTT.

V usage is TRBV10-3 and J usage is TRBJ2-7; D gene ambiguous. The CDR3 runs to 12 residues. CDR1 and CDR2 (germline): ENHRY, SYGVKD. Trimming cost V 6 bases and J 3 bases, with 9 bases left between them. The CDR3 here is CAIRPGDYEQYF. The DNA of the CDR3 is TGTGCCATCAGGCCAGGCGACTACGAGCAGTACTTC.

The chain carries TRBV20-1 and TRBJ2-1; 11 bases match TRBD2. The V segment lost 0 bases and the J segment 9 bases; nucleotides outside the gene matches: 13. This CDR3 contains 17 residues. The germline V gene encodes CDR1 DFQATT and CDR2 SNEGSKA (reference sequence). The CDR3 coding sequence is TGCAGTGCTAGAGATCGCACTAGCGGGAGTGTGTTGGGTGAGCAGTTCTTC. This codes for CSARDRTSGSVLGEQFF.

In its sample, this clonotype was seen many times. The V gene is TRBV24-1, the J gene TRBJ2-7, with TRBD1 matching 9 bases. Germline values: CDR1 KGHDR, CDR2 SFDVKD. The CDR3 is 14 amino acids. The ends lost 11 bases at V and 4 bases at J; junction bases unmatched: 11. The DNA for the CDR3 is TGTGCCATCTACCGGGACAGGGTTAATTACGAGCAGTACTTC. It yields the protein CAIYRDRVNYEQYF.

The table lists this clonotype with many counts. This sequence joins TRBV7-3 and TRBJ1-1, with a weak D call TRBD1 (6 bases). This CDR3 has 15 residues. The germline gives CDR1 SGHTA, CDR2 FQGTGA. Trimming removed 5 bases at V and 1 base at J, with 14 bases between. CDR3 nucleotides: TGTGCCAGCAGCCCAACAGGGAGGAGGAACACTGAAGCTTTCTTT. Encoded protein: CASSPTGRRNTEAFF.

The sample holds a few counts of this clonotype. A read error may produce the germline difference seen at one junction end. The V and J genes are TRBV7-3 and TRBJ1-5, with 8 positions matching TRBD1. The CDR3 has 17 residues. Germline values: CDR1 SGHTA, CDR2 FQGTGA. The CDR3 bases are TGCGCCAGCAGCCAAGCCAAAGCGACAGGGGAGGATCAGCCCCAGCATTTT. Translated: CASSQAKATGEDQPQHF.

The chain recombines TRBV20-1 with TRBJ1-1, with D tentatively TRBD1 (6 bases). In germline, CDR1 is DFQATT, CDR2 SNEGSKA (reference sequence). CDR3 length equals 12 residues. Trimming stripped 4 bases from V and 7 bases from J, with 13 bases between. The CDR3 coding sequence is TGCAGTGCTACTCTGACAGGAAGTGAAGCTTTCTTT. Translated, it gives CSATLTGSEAFF.